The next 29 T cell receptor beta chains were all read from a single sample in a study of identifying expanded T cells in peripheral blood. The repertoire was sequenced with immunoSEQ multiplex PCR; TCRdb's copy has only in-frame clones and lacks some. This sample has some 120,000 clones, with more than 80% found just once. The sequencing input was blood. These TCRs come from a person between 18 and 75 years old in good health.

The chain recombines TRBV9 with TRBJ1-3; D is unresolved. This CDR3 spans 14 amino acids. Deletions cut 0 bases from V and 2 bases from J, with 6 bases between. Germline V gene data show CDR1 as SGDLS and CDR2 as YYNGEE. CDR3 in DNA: TGTGCCAGCAGCGTAGCTCCAGCTGGAAACACCATATATTTT. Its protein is CASSVAPAGNTIYF.

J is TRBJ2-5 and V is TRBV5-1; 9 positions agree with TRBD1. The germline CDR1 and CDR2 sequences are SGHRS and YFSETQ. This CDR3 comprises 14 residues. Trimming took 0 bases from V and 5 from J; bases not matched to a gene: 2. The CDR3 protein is CASSLGQGVETQYF. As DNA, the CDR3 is TGCGCCAGCAGCTTGGGACAGGGGGTTGAGACCCAGTACTTC. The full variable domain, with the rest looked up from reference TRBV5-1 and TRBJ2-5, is KAGVTQTPRYLIKTRGQQVTLSCSPISGHRSVSWYQQTPGQGLQFLFEYFSETQRNKGNFPGRFSGRQFSNSRSEMNVSTLELGDSALYLCASSLGQGVETQYFGPGTRLLVL.

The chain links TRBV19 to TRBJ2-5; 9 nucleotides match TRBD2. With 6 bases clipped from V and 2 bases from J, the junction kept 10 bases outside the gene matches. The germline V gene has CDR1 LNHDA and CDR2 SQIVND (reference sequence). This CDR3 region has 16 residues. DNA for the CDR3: TGTGCCAGTAGCACTAGCGGGCGTCGTACGCAAGAGACCCAGTACTTC. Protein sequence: CASSTSGRRTQETQYF.

The CDR3 protein is CASTSSRTGGLNSPLHF. For the CDR3, the DNA is TGTGCCAGCACATCAAGCCGGACGGGAGGGTTGAATTCACCCCTCCACTTT. V gene TRBV7-9 combines with J gene TRBJ1-6; D is uncertain. There are 17 residues in the CDR3. Germline V gene sequence: CDR1 SEHNR, CDR2 FQNEAQ (reference sequence). V lost 7 bases to trimming and J lost 7 bases, with 23 bases between them.

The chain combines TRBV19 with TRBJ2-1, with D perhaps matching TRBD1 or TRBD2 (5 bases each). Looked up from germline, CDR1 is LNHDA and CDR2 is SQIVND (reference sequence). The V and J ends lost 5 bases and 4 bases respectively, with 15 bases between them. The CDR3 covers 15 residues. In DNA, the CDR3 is TGTGCCAGTAGTGGGGCGGGTCGGGGTTACAATGAGCAGTTCTTC. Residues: CASSGAGRGYNEQFF. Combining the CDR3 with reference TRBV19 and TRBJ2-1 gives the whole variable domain DGGITQSPKYLFRKEGQNVTLSCEQNLNHDAMYWYRQDPGQGLRLIYYSQIVNDFQKGDIAEGYSVSREKKESFPLTVTSAQKNPTAFYLCASSGAGRGYNEQFFGPGTRLTVL.

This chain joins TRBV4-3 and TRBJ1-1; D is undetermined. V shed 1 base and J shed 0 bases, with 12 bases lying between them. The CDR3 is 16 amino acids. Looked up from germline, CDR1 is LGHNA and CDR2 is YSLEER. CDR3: CASSQVQYGMNTEAFF. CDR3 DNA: TGCGCCAGCAGCCAAGTTCAATACGGTATGAACACTGAAGCTTTCTTT.

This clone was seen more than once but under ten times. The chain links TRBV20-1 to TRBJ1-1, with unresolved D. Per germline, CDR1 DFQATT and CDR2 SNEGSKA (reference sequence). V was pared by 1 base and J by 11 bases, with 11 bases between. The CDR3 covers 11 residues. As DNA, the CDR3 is TGCAGTGCTAGAGGCCCCCGACGGGCTTTCTTT. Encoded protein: CSARGPRRAFF.

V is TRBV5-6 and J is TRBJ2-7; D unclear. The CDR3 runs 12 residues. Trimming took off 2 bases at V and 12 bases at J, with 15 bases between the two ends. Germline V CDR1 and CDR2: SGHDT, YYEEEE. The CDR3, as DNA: TGTGCCAGCAGCTTAATTCTCGGCCCAGCGTACTTC. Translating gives CASSLILGPAYF.

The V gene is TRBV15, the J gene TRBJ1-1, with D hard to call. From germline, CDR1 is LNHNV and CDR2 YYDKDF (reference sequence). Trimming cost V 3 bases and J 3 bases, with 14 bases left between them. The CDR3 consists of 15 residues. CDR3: CATSRGEVAHTEAFF. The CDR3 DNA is TGTGCCACCAGCAGGGGAGAGGTAGCCCACACTGAAGCTTTCTTT.

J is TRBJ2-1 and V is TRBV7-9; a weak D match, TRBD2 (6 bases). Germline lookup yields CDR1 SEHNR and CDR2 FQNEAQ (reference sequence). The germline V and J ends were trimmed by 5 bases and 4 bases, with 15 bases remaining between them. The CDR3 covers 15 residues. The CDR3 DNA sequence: TGTGCCAGCAGCCCCGGAGGGACCGCGTACAATGAGCAGTTCTTC. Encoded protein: CASSPGGTAYNEQFF.

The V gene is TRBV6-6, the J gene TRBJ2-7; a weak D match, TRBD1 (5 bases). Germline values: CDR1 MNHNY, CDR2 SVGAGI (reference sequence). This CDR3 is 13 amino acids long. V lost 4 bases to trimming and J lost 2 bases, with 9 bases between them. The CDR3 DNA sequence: TGTGCCAGCAGTTTCGACAGTCCCTACGAGCAGTACTTC. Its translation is CASSFDSPYEQYF.

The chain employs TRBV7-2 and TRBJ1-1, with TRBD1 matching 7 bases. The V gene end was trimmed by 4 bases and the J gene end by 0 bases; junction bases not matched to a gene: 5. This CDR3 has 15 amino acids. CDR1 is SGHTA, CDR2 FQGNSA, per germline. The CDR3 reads CASSSRQGVNTEAFF. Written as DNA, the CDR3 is TGTGCCAGCAGCTCCAGACAGGGAGTGAACACTGAAGCTTTCTTT.

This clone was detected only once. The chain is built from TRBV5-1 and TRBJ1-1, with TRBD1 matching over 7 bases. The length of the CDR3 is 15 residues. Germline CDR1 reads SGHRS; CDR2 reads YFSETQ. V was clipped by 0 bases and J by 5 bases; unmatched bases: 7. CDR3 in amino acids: CASSLVTGLYTEAFF. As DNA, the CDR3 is TGCGCCAGCAGCTTGGTGACAGGGTTGTATACTGAAGCTTTCTTT.

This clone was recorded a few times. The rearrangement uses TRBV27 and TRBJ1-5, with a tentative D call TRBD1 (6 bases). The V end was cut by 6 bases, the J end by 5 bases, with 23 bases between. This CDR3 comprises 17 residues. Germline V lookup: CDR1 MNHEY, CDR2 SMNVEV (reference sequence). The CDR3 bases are TGTGCCAGCAGCTTAAAGCCCCCCCCGGCAGGGGATCAGCCCCAGCATTTT. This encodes CASSLKPPPAGDQPQHF.

CDR3 in DNA: TGTGCCAGCAGCCTTACCCAAGCAGGGGGCGACCAGTACTTC. Translating it yields CASSLTQAGGDQYF. The chain joins TRBV9 to TRBJ2-5; 8 nucleotides agree with TRBD1. The length of the CDR3 is 14 residues. With 4 bases clipped from V and 10 bases from J, the junction kept 12 bases outside the gene matches. Germline V gene sequence: CDR1 SGDLS, CDR2 YYNGEE. The entire variable domain, with the rest obtained from reference TRBV9 and TRBJ2-5, is as follows: DSGVTQTPKHLITATGQRVTLRCSPRSGDLSVYWYQQSLDQGLQFLIQYYNGEERAKGNILERFSAQQFPDLHSELNLSSLELGDSALYFCASSLTQAGGDQYFGPGTRLLVL.

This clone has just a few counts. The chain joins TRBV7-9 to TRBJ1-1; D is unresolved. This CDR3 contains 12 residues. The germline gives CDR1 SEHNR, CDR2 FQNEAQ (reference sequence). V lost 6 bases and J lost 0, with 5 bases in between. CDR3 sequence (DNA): TGTGCCAGCAGGAGGATGAACACTGAAGCTTTCTTT. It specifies CASRRMNTEAFF.

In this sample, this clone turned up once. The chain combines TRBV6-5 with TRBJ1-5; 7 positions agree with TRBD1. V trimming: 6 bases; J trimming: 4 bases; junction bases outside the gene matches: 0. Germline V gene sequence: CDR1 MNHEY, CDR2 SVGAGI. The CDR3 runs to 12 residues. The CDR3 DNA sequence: TGTGCCAGCAGACAGGGGAATCAGCCCCAGCATTTT. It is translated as CASRQGNQPQHF.

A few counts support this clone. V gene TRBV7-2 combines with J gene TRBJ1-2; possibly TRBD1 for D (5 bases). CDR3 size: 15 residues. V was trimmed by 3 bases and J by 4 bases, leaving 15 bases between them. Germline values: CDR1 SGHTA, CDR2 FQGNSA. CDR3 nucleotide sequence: TGTGCCAGCAGCTTTCCCGGGGGAGGACGCTATGGCTACACCTTC. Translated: CASSFPGGGRYGYTF.

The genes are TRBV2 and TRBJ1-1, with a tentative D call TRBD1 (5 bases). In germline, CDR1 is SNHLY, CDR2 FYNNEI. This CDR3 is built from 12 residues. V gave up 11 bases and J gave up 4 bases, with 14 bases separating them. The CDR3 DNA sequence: TGTGCCTCCCCTCAGGGTCGCACTGAAGCTTTCTTT. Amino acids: CASPQGRTEAFF. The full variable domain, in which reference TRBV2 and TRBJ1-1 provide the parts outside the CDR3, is EPEVTQTPSHQVTQMGQEVILRCVPISNHLYFYWYRQILGQKVEFLVSFYNNEISEKSEIFDDQFSVERPDGSNFTLKIRSTKLEDSAMYFCASPQGRTEAFFGQGTRLTVV.

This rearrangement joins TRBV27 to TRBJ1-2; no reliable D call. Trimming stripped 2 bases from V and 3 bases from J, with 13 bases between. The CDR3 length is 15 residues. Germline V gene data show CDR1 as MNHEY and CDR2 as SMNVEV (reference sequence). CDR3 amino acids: CASSLRAQGYYGYTF. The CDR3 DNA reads TGTGCCAGCAGTTTACGCGCACAAGGATACTATGGCTACACCTTC.

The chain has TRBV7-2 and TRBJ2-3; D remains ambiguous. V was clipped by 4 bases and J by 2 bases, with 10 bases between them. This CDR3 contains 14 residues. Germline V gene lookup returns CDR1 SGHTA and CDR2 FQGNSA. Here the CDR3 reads CASSSSHPTDTQYF. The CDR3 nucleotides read TGTGCCAGCAGCTCGTCACACCCCACAGATACGCAGTATTTT.

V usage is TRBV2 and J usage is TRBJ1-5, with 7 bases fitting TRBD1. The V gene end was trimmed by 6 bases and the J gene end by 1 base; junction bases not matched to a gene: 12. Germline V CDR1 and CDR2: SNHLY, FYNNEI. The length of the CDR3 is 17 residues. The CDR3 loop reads CASSRGGRTGSNQPQHF. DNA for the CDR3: TGTGCCAGCAGCCGGGGGGGACGGACAGGCAGCAATCAGCCCCAGCATTTT.

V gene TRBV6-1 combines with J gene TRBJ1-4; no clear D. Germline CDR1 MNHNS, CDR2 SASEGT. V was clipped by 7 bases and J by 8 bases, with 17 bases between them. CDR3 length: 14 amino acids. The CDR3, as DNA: TGTGCCAGCATCAGAGACGGGCACCGGGAAAAACTGTTTTTT. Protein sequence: CASIRDGHREKLFF.

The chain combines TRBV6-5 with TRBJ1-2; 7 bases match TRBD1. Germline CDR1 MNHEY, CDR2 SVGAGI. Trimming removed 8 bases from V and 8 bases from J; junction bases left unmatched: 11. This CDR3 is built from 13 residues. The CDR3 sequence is CASGFDRAGGYTF. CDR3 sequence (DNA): TGTGCCAGCGGATTTGACAGGGCCGGGGGCTACACCTTC.

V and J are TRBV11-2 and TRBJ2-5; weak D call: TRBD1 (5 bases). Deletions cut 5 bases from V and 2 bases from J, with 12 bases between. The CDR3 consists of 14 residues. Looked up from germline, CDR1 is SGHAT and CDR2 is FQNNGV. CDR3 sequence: CASSLTDIQETQYF. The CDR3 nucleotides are TGTGCCAGCAGCCTAACGGACATTCAAGAGACCCAGTACTTC.

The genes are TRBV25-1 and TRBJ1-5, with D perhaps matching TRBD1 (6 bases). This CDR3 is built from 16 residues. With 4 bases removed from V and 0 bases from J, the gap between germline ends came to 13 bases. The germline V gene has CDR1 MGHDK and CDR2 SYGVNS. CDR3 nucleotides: TGTGCCAGCAGTGCCCAGACAGGATATAGCAATCAGCCCCAGCATTTT. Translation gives CASSAQTGYSNQPQHF.

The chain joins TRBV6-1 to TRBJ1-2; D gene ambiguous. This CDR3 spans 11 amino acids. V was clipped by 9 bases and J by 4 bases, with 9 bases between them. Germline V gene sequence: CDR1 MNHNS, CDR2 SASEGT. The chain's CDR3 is CASWDRYGYTF. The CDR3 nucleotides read TGTGCCAGTTGGGATCGCTATGGCTACACCTTC.

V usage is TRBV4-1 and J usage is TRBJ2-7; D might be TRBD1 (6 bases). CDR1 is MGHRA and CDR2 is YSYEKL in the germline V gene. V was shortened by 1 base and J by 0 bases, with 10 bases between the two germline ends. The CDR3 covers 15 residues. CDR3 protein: CASSQGQDLSYEQYF. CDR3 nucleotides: TGCGCCAGCAGCCAAGGACAGGACCTCTCCTACGAGCAGTACTTC.

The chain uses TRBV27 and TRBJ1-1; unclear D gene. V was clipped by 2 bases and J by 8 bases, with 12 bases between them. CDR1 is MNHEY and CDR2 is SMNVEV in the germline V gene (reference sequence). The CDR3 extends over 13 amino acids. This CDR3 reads CASSLHFGNEAFF. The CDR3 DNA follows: TGTGCCAGCAGTTTACATTTTGGGAACGAAGCTTTCTTT.